The rows below give T cell receptor beta chains drawn from one sample of a study of cytomegalovirus exposure and HLA in healthy donors. Data came from immunoSEQ multiplex PCR; TCRdb stores just in-frame clones and leaves some out. The data show some 93,000 clones, approximately 80% seen once. What was sequenced was PBMCs. The receptors were sampled from a middle-aged man in good health and CMV-seronegative. Both conserved end residues are trimmed from each CDR3. A D gene is named only where the DNA matches it firmly.

D gene,J gene,CDR3 length,V gene,CDR3 protein
TRBD1,TRBJ2-7,12,TRBV7-2,ASSFGQALYEQY
-,-,11,TRBV15,ATRPGDSYEQY
-,TRBJ2-7,11,TRBV7-9,ASTRRETYEQY
-,TRBJ2-7,13,TRBV2,ASSEGGLSSYEQY
TRBD2,TRBJ2-1,14,TRBV5-8,ASSFLAGGPENEQF
-,TRBJ2-1,11,TRBV7-2,ASSPITYNEQF
TRBD1,TRBJ1-4,16,TRBV5-4,ASSIRQGPWGSPGKLF
-,TRBJ2-7,12,TRBV4-1,ASRRQGASYEQY
-,TRBJ2-7,13,TRBV9,ASSHSRGRDHEQY
TRBD2,TRBJ2-3,13,TRBV6-1,ASSLAGRSTDTQY
-,TRBJ2-3,12,TRBV28,ASFSRGSTDTQY
-,TRBJ1-4,12,TRBV9,ASSPGDSGEKLF
-,TRBJ2-7,11,TRBV28,ATRGGFSYEQY
TRBD1,TRBJ2-7,12,TRBV10-2,APSVGQGAIEQY
TRBD2,TRBJ2-1,15,TRBV9,ASSGRELAGAQNEQF
-,TRBJ1-2,14,TRBV4-3,ASSQDSKSGGEGYT
-,TRBJ2-3,12,TRBV5-1,ATKTGEWTDTQY
-,TRBJ2-1,11,TRBV27,ASSLGGSNEQF
-,TRBJ2-1,12,TRBV7-9,ASSLSLGGDEQF
TRBD1,-,12,TRBV10-3,ANSRDRDLYEQY
-,TRBJ1-5,13,TRBV5-6,ASSLEQEWGQPQH
-,TRBJ2-5,13,TRBV7-9,ASSLQGYYQETQY
-,TRBJ2-7,12,TRBV6-1,ASSADKSSYEQY
TRBD2,TRBJ2-5,15,TRBV7-9,ASSPGRRGSGEETQY
TRBD1,TRBJ2-7,12,TRBV6-5,ASSPDRGAYEQY
-,TRBJ1-1,11,TRBV2,ASKVELSTEAF
-,TRBJ1-2,11,TRBV25-1,ASSEGGIYGYT
TRBD1,TRBJ1-4,13,TRBV5-5,ASSLGQGGSEKLF
TRBD1,TRBJ1-2,12,TRBV19,ASIQTQGGYGYT
TRBD1,TRBJ2-5,12,TRBV7-2,ASSSYRGSETQY
TRBD2,TRBJ2-3,14,TRBV27,ASSPLASGSADTQY
TRBD1,TRBJ2-7,15,TRBV5-4,ASSGVGTGQSYYEQY
-,TRBJ2-1,9,TRBV27,ASSLYGEQF
TRBD2,TRBJ2-1,14,TRBV28,ASSPAGAGGFNEQF
-,TRBJ2-7,12,TRBV27,ASSLSSGPYEQY
-,TRBJ1-1,13,TRBV28,ASSPFRALNTEAF
-,TRBJ2-3,12,TRBV6-6,ASRAHLYTDTQY
TRBD2,TRBJ2-5,13,TRBV7-7,ASSPGLAGQETQY
-,TRBJ2-5,13,TRBV2,ASTRLILAQETQY
TRBD1,TRBJ2-4,14,TRBV11-2,ASSFITGGAKNIQY
TRBD2,TRBJ2-1,13,TRBV5-4,ASSTSGSSYNEQF
TRBD1,TRBJ2-7,10,TRBV29-1,SAGQGEDEQY
TRBD1,TRBJ2-7,11,TRBV7-9,ASSLETHRGLY
-,TRBJ2-7,12,TRBV7-9,ASSVTTGPYEQY
TRBD1,TRBJ2-1,13,TRBV10-3,AISGSSGQYNEQF
-,TRBJ2-2,13,TRBV5-1,ASSLELDLPGELF
TRBD2,TRBJ2-5,11,TRBV27,ASSPPGGGTQY